The 24 T cell receptor beta chains presented below share a single source sample, sequenced in a study of blood T cell repertoires in COVID-19. Assay: immunoSEQ multiplex PCR; the TCRdb copy retains only in-frame clones and omits some. The table records approximately 340,000 clones, roughly 86% of them present only once. The sample taken for sequencing was peripheral blood. Source of these receptors: a man aged 25-40 years with COVID-19, enrolled during active disease.

This clone was counted a few times. The genes are TRBV29-1 and TRBJ2-7, with TRBD2 matching 13 bases. The CDR3 sequence is 15 residues long. With V trimmed by 5 bases and J by 2 bases, 6 bases remained unmatched. Germline V gives CDR1 SQVTM, CDR2 ANQGSEA. Here the CDR3 DNA reads TGCAGCGTTTACGGACTAGCGGGGGTCCCCTACGAGCAGTACTTC. Its translation: CSVYGLAGVPYEQYF.

The rearrangement links TRBV19 to TRBJ2-7; 9 nucleotides match TRBD1. The germline V gene has CDR1 LNHDA and CDR2 SQIVND (reference sequence). This CDR3 is 12 amino acids long. Trimming took 10 bases from V and 5 from J; bases not matched to a gene: 6. The CDR3 DNA sequence: TGTGCCACCGAGGACAGGGGTGACGAGCAGTACTTC. Translated: CATEDRGDEQYF.

The chain links TRBV7-2 to TRBJ1-1; 11 bases fit TRBD1. The CDR3 is made up of 17 amino acids. The V gene end was trimmed by 0 bases and the J gene end by 5 bases; junction bases not matched to a gene: 8. CDR1 is SGHTA, CDR2 FQGNSA, per germline. Here the CDR3 reads CASSLAHGQGARTEAFF. In nucleotides, the CDR3 is TGTGCCAGCAGCTTAGCGCACGGACAGGGGGCGAGAACTGAAGCTTTCTTT.

The chain uses TRBV27 and TRBJ1-1, with D perhaps matching TRBD1 (6 bases). V was trimmed by 3 bases and J by 5 bases, leaving 16 bases between them. The CDR3 has 15 residues. Germline CDR1 and CDR2: MNHEY and SMNVEV (reference sequence). The chain's CDR3 is CASSLGRGVWTEAFF. CDR3 in DNA: TGTGCCAGCAGTTTGGGGAGGGGGGTATGGACTGAAGCTTTCTTT.

This chain joins TRBV10-3 and TRBJ2-5; 14 bases are shared with TRBD2. Trimming took 4 bases from V and 0 from J; bases not matched to a gene: 7. The CDR3 runs 18 residues. Germline CDR1 ENHRY, CDR2 SYGVKD. CDR3 sequence (DNA): TGTGCCATCAGTGTCAGGACTAGCGGGGGGCCGTACCAAGAGACCCAGTACTTC. Amino acids: CAISVRTSGGPYQETQYF.

This chain uses TRBV27 with TRBJ2-2; 8 bases are a match to TRBD2. The CDR3 loop spans 17 amino acids. The germline V gene has CDR1 MNHEY and CDR2 SMNVEV (reference sequence). V lost 7 bases, J lost 6 bases, and 16 bases stayed unmatched. The CDR3, as DNA: TGTGCCAGCACCGACTGGGGAAGGGGACTAGAGGCCGGGGAGCTGTTTTTT. Encoded protein: CASTDWGRGLEAGELFF.

The chain recombines TRBV7-2 with TRBJ1-2, with 7 positions matching TRBD1. The germline V gene encodes CDR1 SGHTA and CDR2 FQGNSA. The CDR3 is 15 residues long. J was trimmed by 7 bases and V by 0 bases; bases with no gene match: 8. The CDR3 spells CASSLAGASGGGYTF. The CDR3 DNA is TGTGCCAGCAGCTTAGCTGGGGCCTCAGGGGGTGGCTACACCTTC.

The chain couples TRBV19 to TRBJ1-4, with D tentatively TRBD1 (6 bases). CDR3 size: 14 residues. The V end was cut by 7 bases, the J end by 5 bases, with 14 bases between. From germline, CDR1 is LNHDA and CDR2 SQIVND (reference sequence). CDR3 residues: CASTQDRLNEKLFF. DNA for the CDR3: TGTGCCAGTACCCAAGACAGGCTAAATGAAAAACTGTTTTTT. Combining the CDR3 with reference TRBV19 and TRBJ1-4 gives the whole variable domain DGGITQSPKYLFRKEGQNVTLSCEQNLNHDAMYWYRQDPGQGLRLIYYSQIVNDFQKGDIAEGYSVSREKKESFPLTVTSAQKNPTAFYLCASTQDRLNEKLFFGSGTQLSVL.

CDR3 sequence reads: CASARQGMNTEAFF. CDR3 nucleotide sequence: TGCGCCAGCGCCCGACAGGGCATGAACACTGAAGCTTTCTTT. The chain is built from TRBV5-1 and TRBJ1-1, with 7 positions matching TRBD1. V gave up 7 bases and J gave up 0 bases; unmatched junction bases: 6. CDR3 length: 14 amino acids. CDR1 SGHRS and CDR2 YFSETQ come from the germline V gene.

This clone was seen once. The genes are TRBV5-1 and TRBJ2-3; no definite D call. Germline-derived CDR1 and CDR2 are SGHRS and YFSETQ. The CDR3 spans 13 residues. Between the trimmed V and J ends, which lost 0 bases and 2 bases, there was a span of 4 bases. As DNA, the CDR3 is TGCGCCAGCAGCTTGGTAGTCACAGATACGCAGTATTTT. It encodes CASSLVVTDTQYF.

The chain joins TRBV6-6 to TRBJ2-1, with a tentative D call TRBD1 (7 bases). Germline CDR1 is MNHNY and CDR2 is SVGAGI (reference sequence). Trimming left V 10 bases short and J 3 bases short, with 13 bases between. CDR3 size: 13 residues. The CDR3 bases are TGTGCCACCACGCGGGACAGCTACAATGAGCAGTTCTTC. It specifies CATTRDSYNEQFF.

This clone was counted a few times. This chain joins TRBV27 and TRBJ2-1; 8 bases agree with TRBD1. CDR3 size: 17 residues. Looked up from germline, CDR1 is MNHEY and CDR2 is SMNVEV (reference sequence). V lost 5 bases to trimming and J lost 5 bases; unmatched junction nucleotides: 14. The CDR3 sequence: CASSLLTGTGVNNEQFF. CDR3 in DNA: TGTGCCAGCAGTCTCCTAACCGGGACAGGAGTCAACAATGAGCAGTTCTTC.

V is TRBV18 and J is TRBJ2-5; 8 bases align to TRBD1. The CDR3 length is 15 residues. V shed 1 base, J shed 5 bases, and the junction held 6 bases outside the gene matches. The germline V gene has CDR1 KGHSH and CDR2 LQKENI. The CDR3, as DNA: TGTGCCAGCTCACCACAAGCGGACAGGGAGGAGACCCAGTACTTC. As protein: CASSPQADREETQYF.

The chain is built from TRBV2 and TRBJ2-5; tentative D call: TRBD2 (5 bases). The V gene lost 3 bases and the J gene lost 0 bases, with 8 bases spanning the gap. In germline, CDR1 is SNHLY, CDR2 FYNNEI. The CDR3 length is 14 residues. The CDR3 protein is CASSEVANQETQYF. In nucleotides, the CDR3 is TGTGCCAGCAGTGAGGTAGCGAACCAAGAGACCCAGTACTTC.

V gene TRBV7-2 combines with J gene TRBJ1-2, with 7 bases identical to TRBD1. CDR1 is SGHTA, CDR2 FQGNSA, per germline. The CDR3 length is 13 residues. V dropped 3 bases and J dropped 4; count of bases not matched to a gene: 2. The CDR3 is CASSFGQVYGYTF. The CDR3 nucleotides read TGTGCCAGCAGCTTTGGACAGGTCTATGGCTACACCTTC.

This chain uses TRBV19 with TRBJ2-1; D is perhaps TRBD2 (6 bases). Trimming left V 3 bases short and J 2 bases short, with 11 bases between. The CDR3 sequence is 15 residues long. Per the germline V gene, CDR1 is LNHDA and CDR2 is SQIVND (reference sequence). Here the CDR3 reads CASSIWLAAYNEQFF. The CDR3 DNA is TGTGCCAGTAGTATTTGGTTAGCGGCCTACAATGAGCAGTTCTTC.

This rearrangement joins TRBV18 to TRBJ1-4, with 8 bases identical to TRBD1. Germline V gene sequence: CDR1 KGHSH, CDR2 LQKENI. This CDR3 has 17 amino acids. V was pared by 4 bases and J by 0 bases, with 7 bases of the junction left unmatched. The chain's CDR3 is CASSHGQGLATNEKLFF. The CDR3 DNA follows: TGTGCCAGCTCACACGGACAGGGTCTGGCAACTAATGAAAAACTGTTTTTT.

This clone was seen just once. The rearrangement links TRBV27 to TRBJ1-6; D is unclear. CDR1 and CDR2 (germline): MNHEY, SMNVEV (reference sequence). V was trimmed by 2 bases and J by 6 bases, leaving 8 bases between them. The CDR3 consists of 14 residues. This CDR3 is CASSLVGGNSPLHF. The CDR3 DNA is TGTGCCAGCAGTTTAGTGGGAGGTAATTCACCCCTCCACTTT.

The chain is built from TRBV3-1 (or the pseudogene TRBV3-2) and TRBJ2-7; possibly TRBD1 for D (6 bases). V gave up 1 base and J gave up 3 bases, with 7 bases separating them. The germline V gene has CDR1 LGHDT and CDR2 YNNKEL (reference sequence). CDR3 length: 13 residues. For the CDR3, the DNA is TGTGCCAGCAGCCAAGGCAGGGGCTACGAGCAGTACTTC. Encoded protein: CASSQGRGYEQYF.

The chain uses TRBV7-6 and TRBJ1-1, with D unclear. The V end was cut by 1 base, the J end by 4 bases, with 16 bases between. CDR1 is SGHVS, CDR2 FNYEAQ, per germline. The CDR3 covers 16 residues. The CDR3 reads CASSLVSLAEGTEAFF. CDR3 sequence (DNA): TGTGCCAGCAGCTTAGTAAGTCTGGCCGAGGGCACTGAAGCTTTCTTT.

Only one count was recorded for this clone. The V and J genes are TRBV5-1 and TRBJ2-5, with a possible D match to TRBD2 (6 bases). Germline values: CDR1 SGHRS, CDR2 YFSETQ. CDR3 size: 15 residues. The V end lost 0 bases, the J end lost 4 bases, and 13 bases lay between the germline ends. Written as DNA, the CDR3 is TGCGCCAGCAGCTTGGGGAGGGCAGGGATAGAGACCCAGTACTTC. This translates into CASSLGRAGIETQYF. The full variable domain, completed using reference TRBV5-1 and TRBJ2-5, is KAGVTQTPRYLIKTRGQQVTLSCSPISGHRSVSWYQQTPGQGLQFLFEYFSETQRNKGNFPGRFSGRQFSNSRSEMNVSTLELGDSALYLCASSLGRAGIETQYFGPGTRLLVL.

The rearrangement uses TRBV4-1 and TRBJ1-5; D is undetermined. CDR1 and CDR2 (germline): MGHRA, YSYEKL. The V end was cut by 3 bases, the J end by 1 base, with 16 bases between. This CDR3 is 17 amino acids long. The CDR3 DNA reads TGCGCCAGCAGCCACCCGGATGGTCCCGGGAGCAATCAGCCCCAGCATTTT. Amino acid sequence: CASSHPDGPGSNQPQHF.

This chain joins TRBV7-3 and TRBJ2-6; D might be TRBD1 (5 bases). Germline CDR1 reads SGHTA; CDR2 reads FQGTGA. This CDR3 comprises 19 residues. The V and J ends lost 1 base and 1 base respectively, with 17 bases between them. For the CDR3, the DNA is TGTGCCAGCAGCTTAAGGGGCAGGGCAGGTAGATCTGGGGCCAACGTCCTGACTTTC. Translating it yields CASSLRGRAGRSGANVLTF.

The CDR3 region has the DNA TGTGCCACCAGCCCGAAGGGTAGGGCCGGGAGTGGCTACACCTTC. It specifies CATSPKGRAGSGYTF. The chain has TRBV24-1 and TRBJ1-2; no clear D gene. CDR1 is KGHDR, CDR2 SFDVKD, per germline. The CDR3 sequence is 15 residues long. Trimming stripped 7 bases from V and 7 bases from J, with 21 bases between.